This TCR beta chain appears in the sequencing data of a study of T cells after yellow fever vaccination. Whole-study context: SMART-Seq v4 Ultra Low Input prepared libraries from low-cell fractions. Notes on the study in general: One caveat is that FACS-sorted repertoires could contain abundant clonotypes contaminating from the bulk population. The secondary response was weaker but peaked faster, day 5 versus 15.

This CDR3 region has 13 residues. V was trimmed by 6 bases and J by 5 bases, leaving 14 bases between them. From germline, CDR1 is SNHLY and CDR2 FYNNEI. On this clonotype: Its antigen is not identified.

The TCR cDNA carried a universal primer site and UMIs from 5'RACE template switching. TCRdb independently ran MiXCR on the 5' RACE reads; one entry per CDR3 protein. In the table there are just under 600,000 distinct CDR3 sequences, approximately 13% of which are singletons. This specimen was PBMCs, taken on the day of the yellow fever booster vaccination. This chain uses TRBV2 with TRBJ2-7; D remains ambiguous. This receptor was taken from a man younger than 45 who received the YFV17D yellow fever vaccine. The CDR3, as DNA: TGTGCCAGCAGGGGTGAATCGATGGACGAGCAGTACTTC. It specifies CASRGESMDEQYF.